The rows below give T cell receptor beta chains drawn from one sample of a study of blood T cell repertoires in COVID-19. Data came from immunoSEQ multiplex PCR; TCRdb stores just in-frame clones and leaves some out. This table holds 210,000 or so clones, approximately 80% found once. Sample: peripheral blood. The receptors here all came from a man aged 45 to 65 who had recovered from COVID-19. CDR3s include the opening cysteine and the closing phenylalanine or tryptophan. A D gene is named only where the DNA matches it firmly. Clone size is shown for a subset of rows, as once, few, many or a class of expanded clone.

j_call	clone_size	d_call	v_call	cdr3_nt	cdr3_aa
TRBJ2-6	-	-	TRBV15	TGTGCCACCAGCAGTGATTTCCAGGGAGGACTCTCTGGGGCCAACGTCCTGACTTTC	CATSSDFQGGLSGANVLTF
TRBJ2-1	-	TRBD2	TRBV28	TGTGCCAGCAGTAGCGGGGGCTACAATGAGCAGTTCTTC	CASSSGGYNEQFF
TRBJ2-1	few	TRBD2	TRBV5-4	TGTGCCAGCAGCTTGCAGCGGGAGGAGGGTGAGCAGTTCTTC	CASSLQREEGEQFF
TRBJ2-7	-	-	TRBV4-2	TGTGCCAGCAGCCAAGTAGGTCTAGCGAACCCCTACGAGCAGTACTTC	CASSQVGLANPYEQYF
TRBJ2-1	-	TRBD2	TRBV11-3	TGTGCCAGCAGCTTAGAAGCGGGAAATGAGCAGTTCTTC	CASSLEAGNEQFF
TRBJ1-1	-	-	TRBV7-2	TGTGCCAGCAGCTTAGCGTTAGGGGCGAACACTGAAGCTTTCTTT	CASSLALGANTEAFF
TRBJ2-1	-	-	TRBV19	TGTGCCAGTAGCACCAGCGGGACACTCCTTTACAATGAGCAGTTCTTC	CASSTSGTLLYNEQFF
TRBJ2-6	-	TRBD1	TRBV5-5	TGTGCCAGCAGCGGGGGACCCATGGGACAGGCTACCGGGGCCAACGTCCTGACTTTC	CASSGGPMGQATGANVLTF
TRBJ2-5	-	TRBD2	TRBV7-2	TGTGCCAGCAGCTCCCTAGCGGGAGGTGAGAAGGGCGAGACCCAGTACTTC	CASSSLAGGEKGETQYF
TRBJ1-1	-	TRBD1	TRBV28	TGTGCCAGCAGCCGACAGGGGTTGGAGACTGAAGCTTTCTTT	CASSRQGLETEAFF
TRBJ2-2	-	TRBD2	TRBV30	TGTGCCTGGAGTTTCAGTCTAGCGGGAAACACCGGGGAGCTGTTTTTT	CAWSFSLAGNTGELFF
TRBJ2-2	-	-	TRBV19	TGTGCCAGTAGTATTCTAGCCCCCGACACCGGGGAGCTGTTTTTT	CASSILAPDTGELFF
TRBJ2-1	-	-	TRBV11-2	TGTGCCAGCAGCTTCCTCGGGGTGATGAATGAGCAGTTCTTC	CASSFLGVMNEQFF
TRBJ2-7	once	-	TRBV7-8	TGTGCCAGCAGCTCATTCTACGAGCAGTACTTC	CASSSFYEQYF
TRBJ2-5	-	TRBD2	TRBV3-1/TRBV3-2	TGTGCCAGCTTGGGGCTAGCGGATAAAGAGACCCAGTACTTC	CASLGLADKETQYF
TRBJ2-7	-	-	TRBV4-1	TGCGCCAGCAGCCCCGACCTGACAGGATCCTACGAGCAGTACTTC	CASSPDLTGSYEQYF
TRBJ2-7	-	-	TRBV11-2	TGTGCCAGCAGCTTGGGGGGAGGTACCTACGAGCAGTACTTC	CASSLGGGTYEQYF
TRBJ2-2	-	TRBD1	TRBV7-3	TGTGCCAGCAGCCTCACAGGGGCGGACACCGGGGAGCTGTTTTTT	CASSLTGADTGELFF
TRBJ2-5	-	-	TRBV6-2/TRBV6-3	TGTGCCAGCAGTCGGGACTTGGTGGAGACCCAGTACTTC	CASSRDLVETQYF
TRBJ1-6	-	TRBD1	TRBV27	TGTGCCAGCAGTTTAAAGACAGGGGGCGCAGGTTCACCCCTCCACTTT	CASSLKTGGAGSPLHF
TRBJ1-1	-	TRBD1	TRBV7-6	TGTGCCAGCAGCTTCGGACAGGGGGGAGAAGCTTTCTTT	CASSFGQGGEAFF
TRBJ2-3	-	-	TRBV2	TGTGCCAGCAGTGATACAGCGGGAGATACGCAGTATTTT	CASSDTAGDTQYF
TRBJ2-2	-	TRBD1	TRBV15	TGTGCCACCAGCAGAGTAACAGGGGCGACCGGGGAGCTGTTTTTT	CATSRVTGATGELFF
TRBJ2-2	-	TRBD1	TRBV2	TGTGCCAGCACTGCCGACAGGGGGCGTACCGGGGAGCTGTTTTTT	CASTADRGRTGELFF
TRBJ2-7	-	TRBD2	TRBV27	TGTGCCAGCAGTGATCAGCGGGAGTACGAGCAGTACTTC	CASSDQREYEQYF
TRBJ1-2	-	-	TRBV2	TGTGCCAGCAAAAGACGGGGTAACTATGGCTACACCTTC	CASKRRGNYGYTF
TRBJ2-1	few	TRBD2	TRBV28	TGTGCCAGCAGTTTATGGTCTAGCGGGATCCGAAATGAGCAGTTCTTC	CASSLWSSGIRNEQFF
TRBJ2-7	-	-	TRBV5-1	TGCGCCAGCAGCTTCCACAGCCTACTTTCCTACGAGCAGTACTTC	CASSFHSLLSYEQYF